A selection of T cell receptor beta chains follows, all from one sample in a study of memory CD4+ T cells and cytomegalovirus serostatus. Profiling relied on immunoSEQ multiplex PCR, and the TCRdb table lists in-frame clones only, not all of them. Of about 53,000 clones in the sample, approximately 78% are singletons; the top ten hold more than 0.85%. The sequenced sample consisted of memory CD4+ T cells from blood. These receptor sequences come from an adult in good health and CMV-seronegative. Both conserved end residues are part of each CDR3. D genes are given only for firm matches. Only part of the rows carry a size: once, few, many, or a class if the clone is expanded.

J: TRBJ1-5
size: -
V: TRBV16
D: -
DNA: TGTGCCAGCAGCCAACAGAATAGCAATCAGCCCCAGCATTTT
CDR3: CASSQQNSNQPQHF

J: TRBJ2-1
size: few
V: TRBV6-5
D: TRBD2
DNA: TGTGCCAGCGGTAGCGGGGGGGCAGCCGGTGAGCAGTTCTTC
CDR3: CASGSGGAAGEQFF

J: TRBJ2-3
size: -
V: TRBV7-2
D: -
DNA: TGTGCCAGCAGCTTGAGAGAGATCGTCAGCACAGATACGCAGTATTTT
CDR3: CASSLREIVSTDTQYF

J: TRBJ2-7
size: once
V: TRBV15
D: -
DNA: TGTGCCACCAGCACAAAGGGAGGTTTAAGCTTCTCCTACGAGCAGTACTTC
CDR3: CATSTKGGLSFSYEQYF

J: TRBJ2-2
size: -
V: TRBV27
D: -
DNA: TGTGCCAGCAGGGGACCTCAGAACACCGGGGAGCTGTTTTTT
CDR3: CASRGPQNTGELFF

J: TRBJ1-2
size: few
V: TRBV30
D: -
DNA: TGTGCCTGGAGTGTCACGTCCGGCTACACCTTC
CDR3: CAWSVTSGYTF

J: TRBJ1-3
size: few
V: TRBV11-2
D: -
DNA: TGTGCCAGCAGTTCAACCGGAGGGTCCTCTGGAAACACCATATATTTT
CDR3: CASSSTGGSSGNTIYF

J: TRBJ1-2
size: once
V: TRBV28
D: -
DNA: TGTGCCAGCAGTTCCAAGGGCTATGGCTACACCTTC
CDR3: CASSSKGYGYTF

J: TRBJ1-4
size: -
V: TRBV15
D: -
DNA: TGTGCCACCAGCAGAGATCATGGCAGGGTTTGGGAAAAACTGTTTTTT
CDR3: CATSRDHGRVWEKLFF

J: TRBJ1-1
size: -
V: TRBV6-4
D: -
DNA: TGTGCCAGCAGTGCTCCGGGACAAGGAATGAACACTGAAGCTTTCTTT
CDR3: CASSAPGQGMNTEAFF

J: TRBJ1-2
size: -
V: TRBV9
D: -
DNA: TGTGCCAGCAGTCATCCCGGGGTATGGGCAAACGATAACTATGGCTACACCTTC
CDR3: CASSHPGVWANDNYGYTF

J: TRBJ1-4
size: few
V: TRBV6-6
D: -
DNA: TGTGCCAGCCGAGGAGGGGAAAAACTGTTTTTT
CDR3: CASRGGEKLFF

J: TRBJ1-2
size: -
V: TRBV6-5
D: -
DNA: TGTGCCAGCAGTTACGGGGATTCTAACTATGGCTACACCTTC
CDR3: CASSYGDSNYGYTF

J: TRBJ2-3
size: -
V: TRBV18
D: TRBD2
DNA: TGTGCCAGCTCCCTCCGTAGCGGGGTGAGCACAGATACGCAGTATTTT
CDR3: CASSLRSGVSTDTQYF

J: TRBJ2-1
size: -
V: TRBV5-1
D: -
DNA: TGCGCCAGCAGCTCGGAGGTATACAATGAGCAGTTCTTC
CDR3: CASSSEVYNEQFF

J: TRBJ1-1
size: -
V: TRBV30
D: -
DNA: TGTGCCAGCCAGCGGTTTATGAACACTGAAGCTTTCTTT
CDR3: CASQRFMNTEAFF

J: TRBJ2-7
size: -
V: TRBV7-9
D: -
DNA: TGTGCCAGCAGCGCGGAAGGTGTGGGTACTCAGTACTTC
CDR3: CASSAEGVGTQYF

J: TRBJ2-7
size: -
V: TRBV7-9
D: -
DNA: TGTGCCAGCAGCTACTCCCGGGACGGAACCTACGAGCAGTACTTC
CDR3: CASSYSRDGTYEQYF

J: TRBJ2-5
size: -
V: TRBV2
D: TRBD1
DNA: TGTGCCAGCAAATCCAGACAGGGGCAAGAGACCCAGTACTTC
CDR3: CASKSRQGQETQYF

J: TRBJ2-5
size: once
V: TRBV14
D: -
DNA: TGTGCCAGCAGCCAAGGTTGGTCCAGGAATCAAGAGACCCAGTACTTC
CDR3: CASSQGWSRNQETQYF

J: TRBJ1-4
size: -
V: TRBV9
D: -
DNA: TGTGCCAGCAGCCCCAAGGCGGGAAGACAGAGTGTCTCAACTAATGAAAAACTGTTTTTT
CDR3: CASSPKAGRQSVSTNEKLFF

J: TRBJ1-1
size: once
V: TRBV13
D: -
DNA: TGTGCCAGCGCCCGCGTTAGGGGGTACACTGAAGCTTTCTTT
CDR3: CASARVRGYTEAFF

J: TRBJ2-3
size: -
V: TRBV5-5
D: -
DNA: TGTGCCAGCAGCTTGTTGGCCTCCACAGATACGCAGTATTTT
CDR3: CASSLLASTDTQYF

J: TRBJ2-3
size: -
V: TRBV7-8
D: -
DNA: TGTGCCAGCACGAAGGGATCCTACACAGATACGCAGTATTTT
CDR3: CASTKGSYTDTQYF

J: TRBJ1-5
size: once
V: TRBV6-5
D: -
DNA: TGTGCCAGCAGTTACTCGAGGCAGAACAATCAGCCCCAGCATTTT
CDR3: CASSYSRQNNQPQHF

J: TRBJ2-7
size: few
V: TRBV15
D: TRBD2
DNA: TGTGCCACCAGCGCGGGGGGGCGGGAGCGAGGCGAGCAGTACTTC
CDR3: CATSAGGRERGEQYF

J: TRBJ2-5
size: once
V: TRBV18
D: -
DNA: TGTGCCAGCTCACAAAATGCAGGAAGGGAGACCCAGTACTTC
CDR3: CASSQNAGRETQYF

J: TRBJ2-2
size: -
V: TRBV5-8
D: -
DNA: TGTGCCAGCAGCCCCGTAAACACCGGGGAGCTGTTTTTT
CDR3: CASSPVNTGELFF

J: TRBJ2-7
size: -
V: TRBV6-6
D: TRBD2
DNA: TGTGCCAGCACTGGGGGAGGGCTCGACGAGCAGTACTTC
CDR3: CASTGGGLDEQYF

J: TRBJ1-5
size: -
V: TRBV19
D: TRBD1
DNA: TGTGCCAGTAAAAGGGACAGGGCAAGCAATCAGCCCCAGCATTTT
CDR3: CASKRDRASNQPQHF

J: TRBJ2-7
size: -
V: TRBV10-2
D: -
DNA: TGCGCCAGCAAGGGGAGATACAGGGACTCCTACGAGCAGTACTTC
CDR3: CASKGRYRDSYEQYF

J: TRBJ1-5
size: -
V: TRBV27
D: -
DNA: TGTGCCAGCAGTCTGGAAAAAGGGCCCCAGCATTTT
CDR3: CASSLEKGPQHF

J: TRBJ1-6
size: -
V: TRBV4-1
D: -
DNA: TGCGCCAGCAGCCAAGATCCCCACGTCCAGGGGCGAAATTCACCCCTCCACTTT
CDR3: CASSQDPHVQGRNSPLHF

J: TRBJ1-3
size: -
V: TRBV2
D: -
DNA: TGTGCCAGCGTACGGGGTTACTCTGGAAACACCATATATTTT
CDR3: CASVRGYSGNTIYF

J: TRBJ1-5
size: -
V: TRBV9
D: TRBD1
DNA: TGTGCCAGCAGCGAAGGTAACAGGGGGGCTCAGCCCCAGCATTTT
CDR3: CASSEGNRGAQPQHF

J: TRBJ2-7
size: once
V: TRBV7-2
D: -
DNA: TGTGCCAGCAGCTCCACGATCGAACGGGGTACCTACGAGCAGTACTTC
CDR3: CASSSTIERGTYEQYF

J: TRBJ1-2
size: -
V: TRBV9
D: -
DNA: TGTGCCAGCAGCCTAAGACAGGCCCCTAACTATGGCTACACCTTC
CDR3: CASSLRQAPNYGYTF

J: TRBJ1-4
size: -
V: TRBV19
D: -
DNA: TGTGCCAGTAGTAGGCCCAACAGGGCCCCAAGGGAAAAACTGTTTTTT
CDR3: CASSRPNRAPREKLFF

J: TRBJ1-1
size: -
V: TRBV29-1
D: -
DNA: TGCAGCGTCAGACATAATCAGAACACTGAAGCTTTCTTT
CDR3: CSVRHNQNTEAFF

J: TRBJ2-1
size: -
V: TRBV7-2
D: TRBD1
DNA: TGTGCCAGCAGACGCGACCGGGACAGCTCCTACAATGAGCAGTTCTTC
CDR3: CASRRDRDSSYNEQFF

J: TRBJ1-2
size: once
V: TRBV25-1
D: -
DNA: TGTGCCAGCAGTGGAGGGATTACTAACTATGGCTACACCTTC
CDR3: CASSGGITNYGYTF

J: TRBJ2-6
size: -
V: TRBV19
D: -
DNA: TGTGCCAGCCTTGGTTCGGGGGGCTGGGCCAACGTCCTGACTTTC
CDR3: CASLGSGGWANVLTF

J: TRBJ1-2
size: few
V: TRBV23-1
D: -
DNA: TGCGCCAGCAGTCACAGGGGAACTAACTATGGCTACACCTTC
CDR3: CASSHRGTNYGYTF

J: TRBJ2-7
size: -
V: TRBV4-3
D: -
DNA: TGCGCCAGCAGCCAAGTGGGCTCGAACCACGAGCAGTACTTC
CDR3: CASSQVGSNHEQYF

J: TRBJ2-7
size: few
V: TRBV4-3
D: TRBD1
DNA: TGCGCCAGCAGCCGAGACAGGGGGCAGTCCTACGAGCAGTACTTC
CDR3: CASSRDRGQSYEQYF

J: TRBJ1-5
size: few
V: TRBV9
D: -
DNA: TGTGCCAGCAGCGGTGATAAGTTCGGGCCCCAGCATTTT
CDR3: CASSGDKFGPQHF

J: TRBJ1-1
size: -
V: TRBV6-1
D: TRBD1
DNA: TGTGCCAGCAGTGAAGTAGGGGGCATGAACACTGAAGCTTTCTTT
CDR3: CASSEVGGMNTEAFF

J: TRBJ2-6
size: once
V: TRBV10-3
D: -
DNA: TGTGCCATCAAGGGGGACTCTGGGGCCAACGTCCTGACTTTC
CDR3: CAIKGDSGANVLTF

J: TRBJ2-3
size: once
V: TRBV6-5
D: TRBD2
DNA: TGTGCCAGCAGTTACTCATCGGCGGGAGGGCGGGATACGCAGTATTTT
CDR3: CASSYSSAGGRDTQYF

J: TRBJ1-2
size: -
V: TRBV7-3
D: -
DNA: TGTGCCAGCAGCCCCCAAAGTTCACTCATACCAGTCTATGGCTACACCTTC
CDR3: CASSPQSSLIPVYGYTF

J: TRBJ2-1
size: -
V: TRBV7-3
D: TRBD2
DNA: TGTGCCAGCAGTCTCGGGACTAGCGGCAATGAGCAGTTCTTC
CDR3: CASSLGTSGNEQFF